Presented here are 21 T cell receptor beta chains from one specimen sequenced in a study of CD8+CD57+ T cells in acquired aplastic anemia. Sequenced patients had shown CD8+CD57+ cell expansion by flow cytometry. According to the study, genomic DNA was the template for TCR beta VDJ and CDR3 profiling. TCRdb used MiXCR to reprocess the reads, holding one entry per CDR3 protein. Among some 200,000 distinct CDR3 sequences listed, almost 50% were seen once. The sequenced sample was sorted CD4+, CD8+, or CD8+CD57+ T cells (not recorded which) from PBMCs. The receptors come from a human donor with aplastic anemia.

The chain employs TRBV19 and TRBJ1-1, with 8 bases matching TRBD1. The V segment lost 4 bases and the J segment 0 bases; nucleotides outside the gene matches: 7. The CDR3 spans 16 residues. Germline V lookup: CDR1 LNHDA, CDR2 SQIVND (reference sequence). The CDR3 reads CASSNEQTGVNTEAFF. The CDR3 DNA follows: TGTGCCAGTAGTAACGAACAGACAGGGGTGAACACTGAAGCTTTCTTT.

The V and J genes are TRBV20-1 and TRBJ1-2; possible D gene TRBD1, 6 bases. Looked up from germline, CDR1 is DFQATT and CDR2 is SNEGSKA (reference sequence). Between the trimmed V and J ends, which lost 6 bases and 12 bases, there was a span of 20 bases. The CDR3 is made up of 12 amino acids. In nucleotides, the CDR3 is TGCAGTGCGCCCACCGGGACACCCTCCGACACCTTC. This encodes CSAPTGTPSDTF.

This clonotype has at least ten counts. The chain joins TRBV18 to TRBJ1-6; no firm D call. Trimming pared 6 bases from V and 10 bases from J, leaving 19 bases between. Germline CDR1 KGHSH, CDR2 LQKENI. The CDR3 contains 15 residues. CDR3 in amino acids: CASSTQREGGSPLHF. In nucleotides, the CDR3 is TGTGCCAGCTCGACCCAAAGGGAGGGTGGGTCACCCCTCCACTTT.

In this sample, this clonotype turned up once. The chain couples TRBV9 to TRBJ2-7; D may be TRBD2 (6 bases). Germline lookup yields CDR1 SGDLS and CDR2 YYNGEE. CDR3 length equals 15 residues. The V end lost 3 bases, the J end lost 1 base, and 14 bases lay between the germline ends. CDR3 in amino acids: CASSAGIGTSYEQYF. The CDR3 DNA is TGTGCCAGCAGCGCAGGGATAGGGACTTCCTACGAGCAGTACTTC.

This clonotype was seen at least ten times. In DNA form, the CDR3 reads TGCAGCGTTGTGACGGCTAACTATGGCTACACCTTC. Encoded protein: CSVVTANYGYTF. The chain carries TRBV29-1 and TRBJ1-2; D is unresolved. The CDR3 totals 12 residues. V shed 4 bases and J shed 0 bases, with 6 bases lying between them. Germline CDR1 is SQVTM and CDR2 is ANQGSEA.

This clonotype has at least ten counts. The rearrangement uses TRBV5-5 and TRBJ2-3; D uncertain. Per germline, CDR1 SGHKS and CDR2 YYEKEE (reference sequence). V lost 6 bases to trimming and J lost 2 bases, with 13 bases between them. The CDR3 sequence is 14 residues long. The CDR3: CASTRTLSTDTQYF. The DNA for the CDR3 is TGTGCCAGCACCCGCACCCTGTCCACAGATACGCAGTATTTT.

The chain couples TRBV4-2 to TRBJ2-5; 7 nucleotides align to TRBD1. This CDR3 has 14 residues. CDR1 LGHNA and CDR2 YNFKEQ come from the germline V gene. The J segment lost 7 bases and the V segment lost 1 base, leaving 6 bases of the junction unmatched. The CDR3: CASSQGEGAGTQYF. The CDR3 DNA reads TGTGCCAGCAGCCAAGGCGAGGGGGCTGGGACCCAGTACTTC.

This clonotype was picked up many times. This sequence joins TRBV12-3 or TRBV12-4 and TRBJ1-1, with 9 nucleotides matching TRBD1. The CDR3 has 14 amino acids. J lost 7 bases, V lost 6 bases, and 9 bases had no gene match. CDR3 DNA sequence: TGTGCCAGCAGCACCCAACAGGGGGCCCTTGAAGCTTTCTTT. Its protein is CASSTQQGALEAFF.

As DNA, the CDR3 is TGCGCCAGCAGCTTTGGGCAGTATGGCTACACCTTC. This translates into CASSFGQYGYTF. V is TRBV5-1 and J is TRBJ1-2; D not resolved. The length of the CDR3 is 12 residues. Germline V gene lookup returns CDR1 SGHRS and CDR2 YFSETQ. V was cut by 2 bases and J by 5 bases, with 7 bases left in between.

This clonotype was observed many times. This chain links TRBV5-6 with TRBJ2-1, with 10 bases aligning to TRBD1. There are 17 residues in the CDR3. The germline V gene has CDR1 SGHDT and CDR2 YYEEEE. Trimming cost V 4 bases and J 3 bases; bases outside gene matches: 10. The CDR3 protein is CASSLRDRGRNYNEQFF. As DNA, the CDR3 is TGTGCCAGCAGCCTACGAGACAGGGGGCGAAACTACAATGAGCAGTTCTTC. Full variable domain (missing parts from reference TRBV5-6 and TRBJ2-1): DAGVTQSPTHLIKTRGQQVTLRCSPKSGHDTVSWYQQALGQGPQFIFQYYEEEERQRGNFPDRFSGHQFPNYSSELNVNALLLGDSALYLCASSLRDRGRNYNEQFFGPGTRLTVL.

Only a few counts were recorded for this clonotype. With a much larger clone just one base away, this may be a read error. The rearrangement uses TRBV12-3 or TRBV12-4 and TRBJ1-5, with a tentative D call TRBD1 (5 bases). Trimming removed 6 bases from V and 3 bases from J, with 12 bases in between. This CDR3 spans 14 amino acids. The CDR3 spells CASSGSGHNQPQHF. CDR3 DNA sequence: TGTGCCAGCAGCGGGTCAGGGCACAATCAGCCCCAGCATTTT.

The chain joins TRBV19 to TRBJ2-1, with 7 bases identical to TRBD1. CDR3 length equals 13 residues. The germline V gene encodes CDR1 LNHDA and CDR2 SQIVND (reference sequence). The V segment lost 5 bases and the J segment 5 bases; nucleotides outside the gene matches: 3. CDR3 loop: CASSGTANNEQFF. For the CDR3, the DNA is TGTGCCAGTAGTGGGACAGCGAACAATGAGCAGTTCTTC. Using reference TRBV19 and TRBJ2-1 for the parts outside the CDR3, the full variable domain is DGGITQSPKYLFRKEGQNVTLSCEQNLNHDAMYWYRQDPGQGLRLIYYSQIVNDFQKGDIAEGYSVSREKKESFPLTVTSAQKNPTAFYLCASSGTANNEQFFGPGTRLTVL.

This chain joins TRBV6-5 and TRBJ2-3; maybe TRBD1 (5 bases). The CDR3 loop spans 16 amino acids. The V end was cut by 6 bases, the J end by 2 bases, with 18 bases between. CDR1 is MNHEY and CDR2 is SVGAGI in the germline V gene. CDR3 DNA: TGTGCCAGCAGAAAGGGGCCCTATGCCTCCACAGATACGCAGTATTTT. Protein sequence: CASRKGPYASTDTQYF.

The chain is built from TRBV7-2 and TRBJ1-5; 11 bases map to TRBD1. The CDR3 has 20 amino acids. Germline V gene lookup returns CDR1 SGHTA and CDR2 FQGNSA. J was trimmed by 0 bases and V by 5 bases; bases with no gene match: 15. The chain's CDR3 is CASSLDPDRGRRASNQPQHF. CDR3 coding DNA: TGTGCCAGCAGCCTCGACCCGGACAGGGGGCGGAGGGCTAGCAATCAGCCCCAGCATTTT. The full variable domain, rest sourced from reference TRBV7-2 and TRBJ1-5, is GAGVSQSPSNKVTEKGKDVELRCDPISGHTALYWYRQSLGQGLEFLIYFQGNSAPDKSGLPSDRFSAERTGGSVSTLTIQRTQQEDSAVYLCASSLDPDRGRRASNQPQHFGDGTRLSIL.

This clonotype was picked up many times. The V gene is TRBV7-9, the J gene TRBJ1-2; D might be TRBD1 (6 bases). The V and J ends lost 5 bases and 8 bases respectively, with 12 bases between them. Germline V gene data show CDR1 as SEHNR and CDR2 as FQNEAQ (reference sequence). This CDR3 is 12 amino acids long. The CDR3 nucleotides are TGTGCCAGCAGCCCAGCAGGGGAAGGCTACACCTTC. This sequence encodes CASSPAGEGYTF.

Concerning this clonotype: This could be a read error, since a much larger clone is one nucleotide away. J is TRBJ2-3 and V is TRBV6-4; 8 nucleotides align to TRBD2. Germline values: CDR1 MRHNA, CDR2 SNTAGT. The CDR3 sequence is 18 residues long. In DNA form, the CDR3 reads TGTGCCAGCAGTGACTTTCCCTCCCGGGGGGGAGGCACAGATACGCAGTGTTTT. This translates into CASSDFPSRGGGTDTQCF.

V is TRBV19 and J is TRBJ1-1; a weak D match, TRBD1 (6 bases). CDR3 length equals 14 residues. The germline CDR1 and CDR2 sequences are LNHDA and SQIVND (reference sequence). V gave up 4 bases and J gave up 1 base, with 10 bases separating them. The CDR3, as DNA: TGTGCCAGTAGTAAAGGACAGACGAACACTGAAGCTTTCTTT. It translates to CASSKGQTNTEAFF.

In this sample, this clonotype turned up many times. The chain combines TRBV10-3 with TRBJ2-5; weak D call: TRBD1 (6 bases). Germline CDR1 and CDR2: ENHRY and SYGVKD. The V end lost 5 bases, the J end lost 1 base, and 8 bases lay between the germline ends. The CDR3 is 13 amino acids. The CDR3, as DNA: TGTGCCATCAGTACAGGGTTCCAAGAGACCCAGTACTTC. This encodes CAISTGFQETQYF.

The chain joins TRBV20-1 to TRBJ2-3; no firm D call. Trimming left V 0 bases short and J 6 bases short, with 10 bases between. The CDR3 is 13 residues long. Germline V gene lookup returns CDR1 DFQATT and CDR2 SNEGSKA (reference sequence). The CDR3 protein is CSARDQRVDTQYF. CDR3 in DNA: TGCAGTGCTAGAGACCAGCGCGTGGATACGCAGTATTTT.

In regard to this clonotype: The junction differs from germline at one of its ends, possibly a read error. V usage is TRBV5-1 and J usage is TRBJ2-5; the D is unclear. The CDR3 spans 16 residues. From germline, CDR1 is SGHRS and CDR2 YFSETQ. The CDR3 region is CAGSLAIDLSQETQYF. CDR3 sequence (DNA): TGCGCCGGCAGCTTGGCCATAGACTTGTCACAAGAGACCCAGTACTTC.

Worth noting for this clonotype: Possible read error: a much larger clone is one base away. This chain joins TRBV3-1 and TRBJ1-4, with TRBD1 matching over 8 bases. This CDR3 spans 15 amino acids. The germline gives CDR1 LGHDT, CDR2 YNNKEL (reference sequence). The CDR3 here is CASRGTGGLGERLFF. CDR3 DNA sequence: TGTGCCAGCAGGGGTACAGGGGGGTTAGGGGAAAGACTGTTTTTT.